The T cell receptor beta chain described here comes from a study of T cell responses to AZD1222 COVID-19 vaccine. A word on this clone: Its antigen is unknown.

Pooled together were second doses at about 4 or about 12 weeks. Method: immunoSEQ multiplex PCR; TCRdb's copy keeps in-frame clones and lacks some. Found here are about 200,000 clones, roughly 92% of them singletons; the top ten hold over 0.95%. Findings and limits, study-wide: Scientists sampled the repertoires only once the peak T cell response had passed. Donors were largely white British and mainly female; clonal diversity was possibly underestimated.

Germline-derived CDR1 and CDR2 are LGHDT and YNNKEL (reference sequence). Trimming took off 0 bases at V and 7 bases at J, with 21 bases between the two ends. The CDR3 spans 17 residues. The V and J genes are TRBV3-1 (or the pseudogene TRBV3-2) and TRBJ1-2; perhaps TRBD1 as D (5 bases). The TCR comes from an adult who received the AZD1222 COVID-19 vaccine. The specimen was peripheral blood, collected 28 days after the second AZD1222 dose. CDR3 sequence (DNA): TGTGCCAGCAGCCAAGAGGGTTTGGGGGGATTGGCTATTGGCTACACCTTC. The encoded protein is CASSQEGLGGLAIGYTF.